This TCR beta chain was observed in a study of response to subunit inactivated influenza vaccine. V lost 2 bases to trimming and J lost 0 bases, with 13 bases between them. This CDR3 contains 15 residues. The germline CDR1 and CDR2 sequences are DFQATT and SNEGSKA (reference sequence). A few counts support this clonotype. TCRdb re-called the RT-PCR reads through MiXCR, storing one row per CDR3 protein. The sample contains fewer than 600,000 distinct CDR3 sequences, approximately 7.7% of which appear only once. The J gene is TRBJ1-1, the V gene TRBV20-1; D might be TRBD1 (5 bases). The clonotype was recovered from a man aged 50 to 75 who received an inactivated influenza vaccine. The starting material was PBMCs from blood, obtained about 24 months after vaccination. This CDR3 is CSARSFDSLNTEAFF. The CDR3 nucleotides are TGCAGTGCTAGATCTTTCGACAGCCTGAACACTGAAGCTTTCTTT.